This T cell receptor beta chain is from a study of blood T cell repertoires in COVID-19 (dated by TCRdb to 2018 to 2021). Regarding the complete study: The collaborator samples originated in the United States, Italy and Spain and spanned the acute and convalescent phases of COVID-19. The prospective study material was composed of cDNA or gDNA derived from T cells, B-cell-depleted T cells, or PBMCs. Subjects who had been exposed to COVID-19, were actively infected with it, or had recovered from it provided the deeply sampled blood TCRbeta repertoires that made up the dataset. The repertoires were made available in a free public database intended to serve as a resource for research on the immune response to SARS-CoV-2. Samples were obtained from the ongoing ImmuneRACE study (first 160 participants) and from some 1,300 subjects provided by 6 global collaborators. A de-identified subject ID, COVID-19 status, age in years and sex were almost always included in the sample metadata. Where available, HLA class I and class II types were obtained from metadata supplied by the sample provider rather than from assay-based typing.

The full study reports these points: Clinical and demographic metadata were provided uncurated, with the amount varying by source and participant.

In regard to this clone: Its antigen has not been determined. There are no base qualities to consult, and no much larger clone falls within one base.

The collaborating institutions used their own protocols to collect whole blood in K2EDTA tubes. For TCRbeta analysis, collaborators shipped samples as frozen whole blood, isolated PBMCs, or DNA extracted from either of those sample types. TCRbeta CDR3 regions were amplified from genomic DNA by means of the immunoSEQ Assay, a bias-controlled multiplex PCR. The published analysis was carried out like this. The number of nucleated cells in each sample was estimated by amplification of reference gene primers within the assay. To quantify the absolute abundance of each unique TCRbeta CDR3 rearrangement, sequence reads were collapsed and filtered. Productive Simpson clonality was computed per sample as the square root of Simpson's diversity index over productive rearrangements. TCRdb limited this immuneACCESS table to in-frame rearrangements with V and J called. A share of clones is missing; checked studies link under half to unresolved V genes, and the rest is unexplained. Clone size and the V and J calls come from that table; the DNA yielded D and trimming. This sample lists approximately 25,000 clones; 75% to 90% were detected once. The top ten clonotypes cover around 12% of the sample.

Per the germline V gene, MNHEY is the CDR1 and SVGEGT is the CDR2. At the junction V is shortened by 6 bases and J by 11 bases; bases outside the gene matches: 7. The cysteine opens and the phenylalanine closes a CDR3 of 12 amino acids. The kept DNA is CDR3 alone, 36 bases in frame from the first base. Sequencing input: peripheral blood. The chain is assembled from TRBV6-2 or TRBV6-3 and TRBJ1-2; TRBD1 aligns with 9 central bases. The receptor's source is an elderly woman with active or convalescent COVID-19. For the CDR3, the sequence is CASSKGQGVYTF. In nucleotide form, the sequence is TGTGCCAGCAGCAAGGGACAGGGAGTTTACACCTTC.